This TCR beta chain emerged from a study of blood T cell repertoires in COVID-19. Turning to the study itself: PBMCs, B-cell-depleted T cells, or T cells provided the cDNA or gDNA that made up the material.

Per the original data handling: Nucleated cell counts were estimated from reference gene primer amplification. Sequencing used immunoSEQ multiplex PCR; TCRdb keeps in-frame clones, though not all of them. From that table come the V and J calls and clone size; the DNA was used to work out D and trimming. Of about 520,000 clones in the sample, 70% to 90% were seen once. CDR3 length: 13 amino acids. The germline V gene encodes CDR1 LNHDA and CDR2 SQIVND (reference sequence). Trimming took off 1 base at V and 4 bases at J, with 5 bases between the two ends. The sequenced material came from peripheral blood. The TCR originated in a human donor in a cohort sampled during active COVID-19. J is TRBJ1-5 and V is TRBV19; unclear D gene. CDR3 nucleotide sequence: TGTGCCAGTAGTATAGTCCAAAATCAGCCCCAGCATTTT. Its translation: CASSIVQNQPQHF.